This T cell receptor beta chain emerged from a study of CD8 T cells in ankylosing spondylitis. General observations from the study: Disease-linked clones displayed a CD8+ phenotype and appeared relatively rarely in peripheral blood. As reported, disease-linked clones showed significant enrichment in matched ankylosing spondylitis synovial fluid.

CDR1 and CDR2 (germline): SGHTA, FQGNSA. The CDR3 spans 13 residues. V was clipped by 3 bases and J by 4 bases, with 6 bases between them. The authors made TCR beta libraries by quantitative 5'-RACE with molecular barcodes. MiXCR was run by TCRdb on the 5' RACE reads, yielding one entry per CDR3 protein. The sample has 150,000 or so distinct CDR3 sequences; approximately 9.9% are singletons. This clonotype was observed a few times. Antigen: not known. This sequence originates from a female donor with ankylosing spondylitis or in good health (not recorded which). The sequenced sample consisted of blood, either unsorted or a sorted T cell fraction (not recorded which). The V gene is TRBV7-2, the J gene TRBJ2-2; D possibly corresponds to TRBD2 (5 bases). CDR3 DNA sequence: TGTGCCAGCAGCTTCGCGGGCACCGGGGAGCTGTTTTTT. It is translated as CASSFAGTGELFF.